This T cell receptor (beta chain) came from a study of Ad26.COV2.S vaccination and SARS-CoV-2 variants. Study information: Dosing was one shot or two shots 56 days apart.

Sequenced by immunoSEQ multiplex PCR; TCRdb stores in-frame clones only, minus some. The sample shows around 450,000 clones, roughly 89% of them seen only once. CDR1 and CDR2 (germline): SNHLY, FYNNEI. V lost 5 bases, J lost 5 bases, and 4 bases stayed unmatched. This CDR3 spans 13 amino acids. Study findings and constraints: Non-spike TCR breadth showed similarity between vaccine and placebo recipients.

As for this clone: The antigen is unknown.

Treatment denoted: roughly 18 received Ad26.COV2.S at low or high dose, single or two shots; about five received placebo; per-sample allocation not given. Material that was analyzed had been drawn on day 63 after the first vaccine or placebo injection. In the vaccine, an Ad26 vector expressed the SARS-CoV-2 spike of the Wuhan strain. The clonotype originates from a person aged 18-65 years who received the Ad26.COV2.S COVID-19 vaccine or a placebo. The rearrangement links TRBV2 to TRBJ1-1; the match to TRBD1 covers 8 bases. Sequenced material: peripheral blood, taken in a trial of Ad26.COV2.S vaccine versus placebo. The CDR3 spells CASSPGQGTEAFF. The CDR3 DNA reads TGTGCCAGCAGTCCCGGACAGGGTACTGAAGCTTTCTTT.